This TCR beta chain was captured by sequencing in a study of blood T cells in healthy people across ages. V was trimmed by 2 bases and J by 5 bases, leaving 4 bases between them. There are 12 residues in the CDR3. Germline values: CDR1 SGHTA, CDR2 FQGNSA. The use of a sample-barcoded 5' primer and a J-beta primer mix characterized a second PCR of roughly 6 to 11 cycles. TCRdb reanalysed the 5' RACE reads using MiXCR and keeps one entry per CDR3 protein. The table lists hundreds of thousands of distinct CDR3 sequences, about 30% of them singletons. This clonotype has ten or more counts. Specimen: blood. The chain employs TRBV7-2 and TRBJ1-5, with unresolved D. This receptor was taken from a woman of 80 years or more in good health. Written as DNA, the CDR3 is TGTGCCAGCAGCTTATTCGATCAGCCCCAGCATTTT. Translated, it gives CASSLFDQPQHF.